The 6 T cell receptor beta chains listed next were all sequenced from one sample in a study of blood T cell repertoires in COVID-19. Measured with immunoSEQ multiplex PCR; TCRdb has only the in-frame clones, and not every one. In the table there are around 300,000 clones, roughly 91% of which are singletons. Source material: PBMCs or T cells enriched from blood (not recorded which). The receptor set was obtained from a woman aged 55-70 years in a cohort exposed to, infected with or recovered from COVID-19 (not recorded which).

This rearrangement joins TRBV4-1 to TRBJ2-3; the match to TRBD2 covers 9 bases. The junction had 8 bases not matched to a gene; V was cut back by 4 bases and J by 6 bases. Germline V CDR1 and CDR2: MGHRA, YSYEKL. This CDR3 is 15 amino acids long. CDR3 in amino acids: CASSLLAGEEDTQYF. The CDR3 coding sequence is TGCGCCAGCAGCCTATTAGCGGGAGAGGAGGATACGCAGTATTTT.

This chain uses TRBV19 with TRBJ1-5; tentatively, D is TRBD1 (6 bases). V lost 5 bases to trimming and J lost 2 bases, with 13 bases between them. The CDR3 is 15 amino acids. CDR1 is LNHDA, CDR2 SQIVND, per germline (reference sequence). The CDR3 DNA reads as TGTGCCAGTAGTCGACAGGTTTCTGGCAATCAGCCCCAGCATTTT. Amino acid sequence: CASSRQVSGNQPQHF.

This clone was seen only once. The chain combines TRBV6-5 with TRBJ1-2; TRBD1 is a possible D gene (5 bases). Trimming took off 8 bases at V and 8 bases at J, with 18 bases between the two ends. Germline CDR1 MNHEY, CDR2 SVGAGI. This CDR3 has 13 residues. CDR3 protein: CASRGTYRSGYTF. For the CDR3, the DNA is TGTGCCAGCCGAGGGACTTATCGTAGCGGCTACACCTTC.

V gene TRBV7-3 combines with J gene TRBJ2-1; TRBD2 matches 9 bases. CDR1 is SGHTA, CDR2 FQGTGA, per germline. There are 16 residues in the CDR3. V dropped 5 bases and J dropped 4; count of bases not matched to a gene: 9. In DNA form, the CDR3 reads TGTGCCAGCAGCACCCCGGCTAGCGGGACTTACAATGAGCAGTTCTTC. Translated: CASSTPASGTYNEQFF.

The V call is TRBV29-1, the J call TRBJ1-2; 7 nucleotides line up with TRBD1. V lost 0 bases to trimming and J lost 1 base; unmatched junction nucleotides: 8. The CDR3 has 16 amino acids. Germline CDR1 reads SQVTM; CDR2 reads ANQGSEA. This CDR3 reads CSVEERSGQSNYGYTF. Here the CDR3 DNA reads TGCAGCGTTGAAGAAAGATCGGGACAGAGTAACTATGGCTACACCTTC.

The CDR3 loop is CASSLRRGSLLTEAFF. The CDR3 DNA sequence: TGCGCCAGCAGCTTGAGGAGGGGAAGCTTGTTAACTGAAGCTTTCTTT. This chain joins TRBV5-1 and TRBJ1-1; a possible D gene is TRBD1 (5 bases). The CDR3 covers 16 residues. Trimming cost V 1 base and J 5 bases, with 18 bases left between them. The germline V gene has CDR1 SGHRS and CDR2 YFSETQ.